This T cell receptor (beta chain) was observed in a study of PD-1 blockade in classical Hodgkin lymphoma (dated by TCRdb to about 2020). Some background on the complete study: Nivolumab dosing was 3 mg/kg intravenously every 2 weeks, continuing until either disease progression or unacceptable toxicity. The study used CyTOF and TCR beta sequencing to define a peripheral blood immune signature of response to PD-1 blockade in classical Hodgkin lymphoma.

Genomic DNA was isolated using the Qiagen DNeasy kit from unsorted PBMCs as well as from negatively selected CD4+ and CD8+ fractions. Amplification of TCR beta CDR3 regions was done by immunoSEQ multiplex PCR with primers that anneal to V and J segments. Amplification bias was minimized using a synthetic immune receptor repertoire, and residual bias was removed computationally after sequencing. The original pipeline was this. Custom Python scripts were used to quantify repertoire diversity as the Shannon entropy index. Unsorted, CD4+ and CD8+ repertoires were examined separately, except in combined analyses, for which CD4+ and CD8+ sequences were merged in silico. Clonal expansion was defined as at least a 2-fold frequency increase after treatment relative to C1D1, with a pseudocount of 0.5 for undetected baseline clones. Singleton clones were defined as clones with 0 or 1 copy at C1D1, and non-singleton clones were defined as clones with 2 or more copies. Clones expanded in unsorted samples were annotated as CD4+, CD8+ or unknown by matching protein sequences in sorted samples from the same patient. Wilcoxon tests on paired samples were used to test diversity changes from C1D1 to C4D1. In its TCRdb copy, this immuneACCESS table keeps in-frame sequences only and misses some clones. Where compared with another copy, unresolved V genes explain less than half of these, and the others have no known cause. From that table come the V and J calls and clone size; the DNA was used to work out D and trimming. Here the sample has more than 25,000 clones; 88% occur a single time. The ten largest account for over 6.5% of the sample.

A word on this clone: Its antigen is not yet known. The record has no base qualities; no much larger clone is one base away.

The paper's findings and limits, for the study overall: Among trial patients, those achieving complete response had baseline diversity similar to that of newly diagnosed patients, while diversity was significantly lower in partial responders and progressors. Baseline TCR diversity was reported as lower in newly diagnosed patients than in healthy donors, and lower still in relapsed/refractory patients. Patients starting nivolumab less than 1 year after ASCT had lower diversity and were excluded from later analyses to avoid confounding by immune reconstitution. The study was restricted to a single clinical trial cohort, and the causes of repertoire differences, possibly disease activity or prior therapy, were left undefined. CD4+ but not CD8+ TCR diversity rose significantly by C4D1 (p=0.0027 vs p=0.16), most apparent in complete responders (p=0.02).

The time point tag for this specimen amounts to: cycle 1 day 1 (C1D1), immediately before nivolumab initiation. Relapse after autologous stem cell transplantation had occurred in all trial patients, and cohorts A, B and C were distinguished by prior brentuximab vedotin exposure. Using a Miltenyi CD8+ T cell isolation kit, CD8+ T cells were purified from thawed PBMCs through magnetic negative selection. The trial cohort comprised 60 or so patients with relapsed/refractory classical Hodgkin lymphoma whose best overall responses were complete response, partial response or progressive disease. Single-agent nivolumab was administered to trial patients in the multi-cohort phase II CheckMate 205 trial. An independent review committee assessed best overall response using the 2007 International Working Group response criteria. PBMCs from the trial were collected at three points: immediately before nivolumab initiation (C1D1), and during therapy at cycle 2 day 1 and cycle 4 day 1. Peripheral blood was collected in 8 mL Vacutainer Cell Preparation Tubes, from which PBMCs were isolated by centrifugation and then cryopreserved. Purified CD4+ and CD8+ fractions were prepared only for cases with an additional available PBMC sample. Magnetically labelled cells were removed on LS columns in a quadroMACS separator, and the flow-through was retained as the purified fraction.

The TCR was taken from a human donor with classical Hodgkin lymphoma. Specimen: CD8+ T cells from blood, collected at baseline.

The CDR3 is CASGTSGNEQYF. The sequence in DNA is TGTGCCAGCGGGACTAGCGGTAACGAGCAGTACTTC. The chain is encoded by TRBV11-2 joined to TRBJ2-7, and 11 junction bases match TRBD2. The germline V and J ends show losses of 8 bases and 5 bases respectively, and no gene match explains 2 bases of the junction. The CDR1 and CDR2 encoded by the germline V gene are SGHAT and FQNNGV. The CDR3 holds 12 amino acids from the cysteine to the phenylalanine. Only the CDR3 DNA stays, 36 bases, in frame from base 1.